This TCR beta chain was captured by sequencing in a study of graft-versus-host responses after intestinal transplantation. Study context: Isolated intestinal, liver-intestinal, or multivisceral transplants were what recipients had. Tacrolimus and steroids were given for 3 to 4 years to all recipients after anti-thymocyte globulin induction. Whole-study findings and limits: GvH clones were identified in recipient marrow, with some first appearing in ileum or blood.

With V trimmed by 5 bases and J by 5 bases, 18 bases remained unmatched. This CDR3 has 18 amino acids. Germline CDR1 reads MNHEY; CDR2 reads SMNVEV (reference sequence). As for this clone: Its specificity is not known.

Data came from immunoSEQ multiplex PCR; TCRdb stores just in-frame clones and leaves some out. The profile shows 100,000 or so clones, roughly 87% of them singletons. The sample was unstimulated CD4+ T cells sorted from spleen or lymph node cells, taken before transplant. This chain links TRBV27 with TRBJ2-1, with 7 bases lining up with TRBD2. This receptor was taken from a human donor who was the organ donor for an intestinal transplant. Here the CDR3 DNA reads TGTGCCAGCAGTACCACCCTTAATTGGCGGGGGAAAAACAATGAGCAGTTCTTC. Amino acids: CASSTTLNWRGKNNEQFF.